Listed below are T cell receptor beta chains from one sample, sequenced in a study of cytomegalovirus exposure and HLA in healthy donors. Clones were read by immunoSEQ multiplex PCR, and TCRdb kept only the in-frame ones, dropping some. The data contain around 170,000 clones, 85% of them singletons. Sequencing was carried out using PBMCs. Receptors originate from a man aged 18 to 29 in good health and CMV-seropositive. Each CDR3 is given with its conserved first and last residue.

CDR3 protein	V gene	J gene
CASSLLGGGAQETQYF	TRBV7-2	TRBJ2-5
CASSAGQESSYNEQFF	TRBV5-1	TRBJ2-1
CASSLGGRDYNEQFF	TRBV28	TRBJ2-1
CASSLRRDTDTQYF	TRBV27	TRBJ2-3
CAWRTPGLLTYEQYF	TRBV30	TRBJ2-7
CASSLPKTGGYEQYF	TRBV7-9	TRBJ2-7
CASSLGQGANVLTF	TRBV5-1	TRBJ2-6
CASRVGRETEAFF	TRBV19	TRBJ1-1
CASTRREMNTEAFF	TRBV19	TRBJ1-1
CASRKPGQALHGGYTF	TRBV11-2	TRBJ1-2
CASSDDRVGCFF	TRBV6-4	TRBJ1-4
CASRRQVDSPLHF	TRBV27	TRBJ1-6
CSVEGGVIDEQYF	TRBV29-1	TRBJ2-7
CASSLPGKYGYTF	TRBV7-9	TRBJ1-2
CASSGLDNEQFF	TRBV27	TRBJ2-1
CASSPEALGTEAFF	TRBV6-1	TRBJ1-1
CSARQGAGNQPQHF	TRBV29-1	TRBJ1-5
CASRRTGLIYEQYF	TRBV6-6	TRBJ2-7
CASSVQGASTGELFF	TRBV2	TRBJ2-2
CASSLAADTQYF	TRBV5-6	TRBJ2-3
CASSLSSGAPYNEQFF	TRBV4-1	TRBJ2-1
CASSGGYEQYF	TRBV10-2	TRBJ2-7
CASSTGQRYNEQFF	TRBV28	TRBJ2-1
CASSEGEGSGREREQYF	TRBV6-1	TRBJ2-7
CAYRTGPSGTDTQYF	TRBV7-9	TRBJ2-3
CASSQNQGNTEAFF	TRBV4-1	TRBJ1-1
CASSQSTGATNSPLHF	TRBV18	TRBJ1-6
CAISEWDRGRGYTF	TRBV10-3	TRBJ1-2
CASSFHGRGSGEQYF	TRBV28	TRBJ2-7
CASSPGQGTEAFF	TRBV5-1	TRBJ1-1
CASGPVLMNTEAFF	TRBV27	TRBJ1-1
CASSSPTGFTGELFF	TRBV7-2	TRBJ2-2
CASSGEGYNEQFF	TRBV27	TRBJ2-1
CASSLQGYNEQFF	TRBV5-1	TRBJ2-1
CASSLGGAVEAFF	TRBV27	TRBJ1-1
CASSLVKGRRLDYEQYF	TRBV11-3	TRBJ2-7
CASSPREGSSYEQYF	TRBV6-1	TRBJ2-7
CASSLVSQGIDQPQHF	TRBV5-8	TRBJ1-5
CASSSYSGLAESTDTQYF	TRBV28	TRBJ2-3
CASSYPGLAGGEGNNEQFF	TRBV9	TRBJ2-1
CASSFDPGNTEAFF	TRBV5-4	TRBJ1-1
CASSLGGLAGGEQFF	TRBV7-3	TRBJ2-1
CASSTGLAPLRPGELFF	TRBV19	TRBJ2-2
CASSLGQGFYGYTF	TRBV5-1	TRBJ1-2
CASSDRDNEQFF	TRBV7-9	TRBJ2-1
CASSLVGYEQYF	TRBV5-6	TRBJ2-7
CASSFRGLSYNEQFF	TRBV11-1	TRBJ2-1
CASSFRGRNTGELFF	TRBV6-1	TRBJ2-2
CATAYRGSHQPQHF	TRBV27	TRBJ1-5
CASSEGSGGEKLFF	TRBV2	TRBJ1-4
CASSDTDRNEQFF	TRBV25-1	TRBJ2-1
CASSIQVNTEAFF	TRBV19	TRBJ1-1
CASSLDSGSDTQYF	TRBV5-1	TRBJ2-3
CASSNTGAEAFF	TRBV6-1	TRBJ1-1
CASSLEGAGTGELFF	TRBV7-3	TRBJ2-2
CASSLAGTGNNEQFF	TRBV7-8	TRBJ2-1